This T cell receptor beta chain is from a study of blood T cell repertoires in COVID-19. Whole-study context: From the United States, Italy and Spain came samples of acute and convalescent COVID-19. T cells, B-cell-depleted T cells, or PBMCs supplied cDNA or gDNA.

In the authors' workflow: Using reference gene primer amplification, nucleated cell counts were estimated. TCRdb keeps only in-frame clones here, not all; method: immunoSEQ multiplex PCR. That table supplies the V and J calls and clone size; D and trimming were determined from the DNA. The sample contains over 150,000 clones, about 86% of which appear only once. This TCR was recovered from a man in his fifties or sixties with active or convalescent COVID-19. The sequencing input was peripheral blood.

The CDR3 DNA is TGTGCCAGCAGCTTAGCTGTAACTAGCGGGGGCGCCTACGAGCAGTACTTC. This codes for CASSLAVTSGGAYEQYF. V and J are TRBV7-2 and TRBJ2-7; 11 bases fit TRBD2. V shed 0 bases and J 2 bases; nucleotides not matched to a gene: 6. Germline lookup yields CDR1 SGHTA and CDR2 FQGNSA. This CDR3 is built from 17 residues.